These 21 T cell receptor beta chains were sequenced from one sample in a study of T-cell memory formation after mild COVID-19. TCRdb reprocessed the 5' RACE reads via MiXCR and lists one record per CDR3 protein. The sample shows tens of thousands of distinct CDR3 sequences, approximately 7% of them seen only once. The sample taken for sequencing was PBMCs or a T cell subset sorted from them (not recorded which). The receptors derive from a young man who had mild COVID-19 (a few samples of this study predate the infection). Cell type and time point are not known.

This clonotype was found a few times. The J gene is TRBJ2-5, the V gene TRBV3-1; 8 bases are a match to TRBD2. Germline CDR1 LGHDT, CDR2 YNNKEL (reference sequence). The trim removed 3 bases at V and 4 bases at J, leaving 16 bases unmatched. This CDR3 is 18 amino acids long. CDR3 in DNA: TGTGCCAGCAGCCACCTGATGACGGGGGGGGTCTCGTCAGAGACCCAGTACTTC. Encoded protein: CASSHLMTGGVSSETQYF.

This chain uses TRBV9 with TRBJ2-1; D unclear. The CDR3 loop spans 11 amino acids. Trimming stripped 6 bases from V and 5 bases from J, with 6 bases between. Germline CDR1 is SGDLS and CDR2 is YYNGEE. CDR3 region: CASTRHNEQFF. The CDR3 DNA reads as TGTGCCAGCACCCGACACAATGAGCAGTTCTTC.

The CDR3 bases are TGCGCCAGCAGCTTGGGACTCTCTTCGGAAGGCTACACCTTC. It encodes CASSLGLSSEGYTF. This chain links TRBV5-1 with TRBJ1-2; the D is unclear. The germline CDR1 and CDR2 sequences are SGHRS and YFSETQ. The germline V and J ends were trimmed by 0 bases and 8 bases, with 14 bases remaining between them. The CDR3 runs 14 residues.

The chain carries TRBV18 and TRBJ2-2; 8 bases align to TRBD1. The CDR3 has 17 residues. Trimming took 3 bases from V and 0 from J; bases not matched to a gene: 6. Germline lookup yields CDR1 KGHSH and CDR2 LQKENI. Here the CDR3 DNA reads TGTGCCAGCTCACCCTACCTGGGACAGGCGAACACCGGGGAGCTGTTTTTT. This sequence encodes CASSPYLGQANTGELFF.

This clonotype is categorized as medium-sized (0.01 to 0.1%). The chain links TRBV27 to TRBJ2-3; 7 nucleotides align to TRBD1. This CDR3 spans 17 amino acids. Germline V lookup: CDR1 MNHEY, CDR2 SMNVEV (reference sequence). The trim removed 1 base at V and 3 bases at J, leaving 10 bases unmatched. This CDR3 is CASSLLCLTGWTDTQYF. The CDR3 DNA reads TGTGCCAGCAGTTTATTGTGTTTGACAGGGTGGACAGATACGCAGTATTTT.

There are a few counts of this clonotype. This chain joins TRBV4-1 and TRBJ2-3; D gene uncertain. The V end was cut by 0 bases, the J end by 2 bases, with 15 bases between. The CDR3 totals 17 residues. CDR1 is MGHRA, CDR2 YSYEKL, per germline. The DNA of the CDR3 is TGCGCCAGCAGCCAAGATAGAGTACTGCTTTCCACAGATACGCAGTATTTT. It codes for CASSQDRVLLSTDTQYF.

This clonotype was recorded many times. This chain joins TRBV7-2 and TRBJ1-2, with TRBD1 matching over 9 bases. CDR3 length: 14 amino acids. CDR1 and CDR2 (germline): SGHTA, FQGNSA. The V and J ends lost 5 bases and 6 bases, in that order; junction bases with no gene match: 7. The CDR3 is CASSHRDRVDGYTF. The CDR3 nucleotides read TGTGCCAGCAGCCACCGGGACAGGGTCGATGGCTACACCTTC.

The rearrangement links TRBV7-2 to TRBJ1-5; 11 bases are a match to TRBD1. CDR3 length: 15 residues. CDR1 SGHTA and CDR2 FQGNSA come from the germline V gene. V dropped 4 bases and J dropped 6; count of bases not matched to a gene: 5. The CDR3 DNA reads as TGTGCCAGCAGCTCCGGACAGGGGGCTTTTCAGCCCCAGCATTTT. As protein: CASSSGQGAFQPQHF. Looking up the rest from reference TRBV7-2 and TRBJ1-5 gives the full variable domain: GAGVSQSPSNKVTEKGKDVELRCDPISGHTALYWYRQSLGQGLEFLIYFQGNSAPDKSGLPSDRFSAERTGGSVSTLTIQRTQQEDSAVYLCASSSGQGAFQPQHFGDGTRLSIL.

This clonotype was observed at least ten times. V is TRBV20-1 and J is TRBJ2-4; D uncertain. The germline gives CDR1 DFQATT, CDR2 SNEGSKA (reference sequence). V was clipped by 7 bases and J by 3 bases, with 13 bases between them. The CDR3 length is 13 residues. The CDR3 reads CSEHGDGKNIQYF. CDR3 bases: TGCAGTGAGCATGGGGATGGCAAAAACATTCAGTACTTC.

Many counts were recorded for this clonotype. The chain employs TRBV4-3 and TRBJ2-2; no reliable D call. The germline V and J ends were trimmed by 4 bases and 6 bases, with 15 bases remaining between them. In germline, CDR1 is LGHNA, CDR2 YSLEER. CDR3 size: 15 residues. The CDR3 DNA reads as TGCGCCAGCAGCCCACGACCAGTACAGTCCGGGGAGCTGTTTTTT. This gives the protein CASSPRPVQSGELFF.

V and J are TRBV6-2 or TRBV6-3 and TRBJ2-7; D may be TRBD1 (6 bases). Trimming stripped 5 bases from V and 2 bases from J, with 19 bases between. Germline CDR1 reads MNHEY; CDR2 reads SVGEGT. This CDR3 is built from 16 residues. The CDR3 bases are TGTGCCAGCAGTGACTACGAAATTACAGGGACCTACGAGCAGTACGTC. Protein sequence: CASSDYEITGTYEQYV.

This clonotype was counted many times. This rearrangement joins TRBV5-1 to TRBJ2-7, with 10 bases that match TRBD1. The length of the CDR3 is 14 residues. With 7 bases clipped from V and 3 bases from J, the junction kept 7 bases outside the gene matches. Germline V CDR1 and CDR2: SGHRS, YFSETQ. CDR3 loop: CASVRDRGNYEQYF. The CDR3 bases are TGCGCCAGCGTCCGGGACAGGGGAAACTACGAGCAGTACTTC.

There are many counts of this clonotype. The chain is built from TRBV15 and TRBJ2-1; 7 bases are a match to TRBD1. This CDR3 region has 17 residues. Trimming cost V 4 bases and J 2 bases; bases outside gene matches: 11. The germline V gene encodes CDR1 LNHNV and CDR2 YYDKDF (reference sequence). The CDR3 is CATSTNSIGQAYNEQFF. As DNA, the CDR3 is TGTGCCACCAGCACCAACTCCATCGGACAGGCCTACAATGAGCAGTTCTTC.

The chain uses TRBV7-3 and TRBJ2-2; no clear D gene. V lost 5 bases and J lost 1, with 11 bases in between. CDR1 and CDR2 (germline): SGHTA, FQGTGA. The CDR3 is 15 amino acids. As DNA, the CDR3 is TGTGCCAGCAGCCCAAGGACCAGGAACACCGGGGAGCTGTTTTTT. Translating gives CASSPRTRNTGELFF.

At least ten counts were recorded for this clonotype. The V call is TRBV7-2, the J call TRBJ2-1, with D possibly TRBD2 on 5 matching bases. V lost 3 bases to trimming and J lost 0 bases, with 18 bases between them. The CDR3 sequence is 18 residues long. The V gene's germline CDR1 is SGHTA and CDR2 FQGNSA. CDR3 region: CASSLEVVAVLSYNEQFF. As DNA, the CDR3 is TGTGCCAGCAGCTTGGAGGTGGTGGCCGTCCTCTCCTACAATGAGCAGTTCTTC. Full variable domain (outside the CDR3, taken from reference TRBV7-2 and TRBJ2-1): GAGVSQSPSNKVTEKGKDVELRCDPISGHTALYWYRQSLGQGLEFLIYFQGNSAPDKSGLPSDRFSAERTGGSVSTLTIQRTQQEDSAVYLCASSLEVVAVLSYNEQFFGPGTRLTVL.

The V and J genes are TRBV7-9 and TRBJ1-3, with D perhaps matching TRBD1 (5 bases). This CDR3 has 15 residues. Deletions cut 3 bases from V and 2 bases from J, with 11 bases between. Germline V gene sequence: CDR1 SEHNR, CDR2 FQNEAQ (reference sequence). DNA of the CDR3: TGTGCCAGCAGCTTCGGGGCCGGGGCTGGAAACACCATATATTTT. It is translated as CASSFGAGAGNTIYF.

This clonotype was observed at least ten times. The V gene is TRBV4-3, the J gene TRBJ2-5; a weak D match, TRBD1 (6 bases). V was trimmed by 4 bases and J by 4 bases, leaving 13 bases between them. Germline V gene sequence: CDR1 LGHNA, CDR2 YSLEER. The CDR3 length is 14 residues. The CDR3 sequence is CASSRSTGSETQYF. The CDR3 DNA reads TGCGCCAGCAGCCGCTCAACAGGGTCAGAGACCCAGTACTTC.

The V gene is TRBV3-1, the J gene TRBJ1-2, with 7 bases fitting TRBD1. After removal of 0 bases from V and 3 bases from J, the junction contained 4 bases not matched to a gene. The germline CDR1 and CDR2 sequences are LGHDT and YNNKEL (reference sequence). The CDR3 contains 15 residues. CDR3 sequence: CASSQDFTGDYGYTF. The CDR3, as DNA: TGTGCCAGCAGCCAAGATTTTACAGGGGACTATGGCTACACCTTC.

This clonotype has more than one count but fewer than ten. The chain recombines TRBV11-3 with TRBJ2-5; 8 bases fit TRBD1. The J segment lost 4 bases and the V segment lost 8 bases, leaving 6 bases of the junction unmatched. CDR3 length: 13 residues. Germline V gene data show CDR1 as SGHNT and CDR2 as YENEEA. The CDR3 is CASGQGARETQYF. CDR3 bases: TGTGCCAGCGGTCAGGGGGCACGAGAGACCCAGTACTTC.

This clonotype was detected many times. J is TRBJ2-3 and V is TRBV4-3, with a tentative D call TRBD1 (5 bases). Trimming shortened V by 1 base and J by 0 bases, and 14 bases separated the two germline ends. Germline V gene lookup returns CDR1 LGHNA and CDR2 YSLEER. This CDR3 is 17 amino acids long. This chain's CDR3 is CASSQATTASSTDTQYF. CDR3 nucleotide sequence: TGCGCCAGCAGCCAAGCAACGACAGCTTCTAGCACAGATACGCAGTATTTT.

The J gene is TRBJ2-2, the V gene TRBV5-5; D unresolved. The V and J ends lost 3 bases and 6 bases respectively, with 12 bases between them. CDR3 length equals 14 residues. CDR1 and CDR2 from the germline V gene are SGHKS and YYEKEE (reference sequence). CDR3 bases: TGTGCCAGCAGCTCGCCGTCCGGGTCCGGGGAGCTGTTTTTT. It codes for CASSSPSGSGELFF.